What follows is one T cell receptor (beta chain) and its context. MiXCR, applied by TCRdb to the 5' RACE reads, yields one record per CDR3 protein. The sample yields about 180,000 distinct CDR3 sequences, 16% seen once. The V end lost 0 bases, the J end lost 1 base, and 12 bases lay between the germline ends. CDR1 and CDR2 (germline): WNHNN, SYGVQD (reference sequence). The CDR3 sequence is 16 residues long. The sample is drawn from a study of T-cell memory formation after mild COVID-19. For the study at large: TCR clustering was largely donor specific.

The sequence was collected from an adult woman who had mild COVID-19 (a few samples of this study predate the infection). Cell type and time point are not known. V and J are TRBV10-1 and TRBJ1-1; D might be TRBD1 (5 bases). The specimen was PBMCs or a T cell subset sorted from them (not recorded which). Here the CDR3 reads CASSESSGRANTEAFF. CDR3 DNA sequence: TGCGCCAGCAGTGAGTCGAGTGGCAGGGCGAACACTGAAGCTTTCTTT.